This T cell receptor beta chain came from a study of beta chain features in type 1 diabetes. Whole-study results and caveats: Comparison showed that naive, central memory and Treg TCRB repertoires appeared more similar among patients than among healthy donors.

The CDR3 is 13 amino acids. V lost 5 bases and J lost 6, with 14 bases in between. Germline V lookup: CDR1 SGHTA, CDR2 FQGNSA. This clone was counted between two and nine times. Antigen unknown. Expressed TCRB transcripts were sequenced, since all the RNA that had been isolated was reverse transcribed. The assay was immunoSEQ multiplex PCR, and TCRdb's table has in-frame clones only and misses some. This table has roughly 290,000 clones, 8% appearing once. Donors contributed one heparinised blood draw apiece, averaging about 100 mL. Sorting of CD4+ naive, central memory, regulatory and stem cell-like memory cells was performed via CD45RO/CCR7/CD25/CD127/CD95/CD27.

The sample was central memory CD4+ T cells from blood. The rearrangement joins TRBV7-2 to TRBJ2-7; no reliable D call. This sequence originates from a woman aged 18-30 years in good health. The CDR3 DNA reads TGTGCCAGCAGCCCCCACGCACGAGGCGAGCAGTACGTC. It yields the protein CASSPHARGEQYV.